These T cell receptor beta chains were read from a single sample in a study of cytomegalovirus exposure and HLA in healthy donors. The method was immunoSEQ multiplex PCR; TCRdb's version includes in-frame clones alone and lacks a portion of them. The sample shows about 140,000 clones, and 2.2% sits with its ten largest clones. Sequencing used PBMCs. These receptors came from a young woman in good health and CMV-seronegative. Each CDR3 is given with its conserved first and last residue. D genes are given only for firm matches.

V gene	J gene	D gene	CDR3 protein	CDR3 DNA
TRBV30	TRBJ1-2	TRBD1	CAWSPLRFSGQGAIGYTF	TGTGCCTGGAGTCCTCTGAGATTTTCGGGACAGGGGGCGATTGGCTACACCTTC
TRBV29-1	TRBJ2-2	-	CSVEDRDSAGELFF	TGCAGCGTTGAAGACAGGGACTCGGCCGGGGAGCTGTTTTTT
TRBV7-9	TRBJ2-4	-	CASSLGAGAKNIQYF	TGTGCCAGCAGCTTAGGGGCGGGAGCCAAAAACATTCAGTACTTC
TRBV10-1	TRBJ2-1	TRBD2	CASSGGSGGYNEQFF	TGCGCCAGCAGTGGGGGCAGCGGGGGGTACAATGAGCAGTTCTTC
TRBV7-9	TRBJ1-1	-	CASSLGIGNTEAFF	TGTGCCAGCAGCTTAGGTATCGGGAACACTGAAGCTTTCTTT
TRBV19	TRBJ2-3	-	CASSTLDSYTDTQYF	TGTGCCAGTAGTACACTGGACAGCTACACAGATACGCAGTATTTT
TRBV14	TRBJ1-2	-	CASSHDRSVYGYTF	TGTGCCAGCAGCCATGACAGGTCCGTCTATGGCTACACCTTC
TRBV4-2	TRBJ2-7	-	CASSQGQGTYEQYF	TGTGCCAGCAGCCAAGGGCAGGGAACCTACGAGCAGTACTTC
TRBV5-4	TRBJ2-4	-	CASSLGGHLAKNIQYF	TGTGCCAGCAGCTTGGGTGGTCACTTAGCCAAAAACATTCAGTACTTC
TRBV6-1	TRBJ2-1	TRBD1	CASRTGGYYNEQFF	TGTGCCAGCAGGACAGGGGGCTACTACAATGAGCAGTTCTTC
TRBV7-2	TRBJ2-3	TRBD2	CASSWVAGVQDTQYF	TGTGCCAGCAGCTGGGTAGCGGGAGTTCAGGATACGCAGTATTTT
TRBV4-1	TRBJ2-7	-	CASSPFSGSYEQYF	TGCGCCAGCAGCCCCTTTAGCGGATCCTACGAGCAGTACTTC
TRBV7-6	TRBJ2-1	TRBD2	CASIAGTRDYNEQFF	TGTGCCAGCATAGCCGGGACTAGGGACTACAATGAGCAGTTCTTC
TRBV6-5	TRBJ2-4	-	CASRAEVAGENIQYF	TGTGCCAGCAGGGCTGAGGTGGCGGGCGAAAACATTCAGTACTTC
TRBV29-1	TRBJ1-2	TRBD1	CSVDRDRAGGNYGYTF	TGCAGCGTGGACCGGGACAGGGCTGGGGGGAACTATGGCTACACCTTC
TRBV2	TRBJ2-7	TRBD2	CASSAGGGSYEQYF	TGTGCCAGCAGTGCCGGTGGCGGGAGTTACGAGCAGTACTTC
TRBV19	TRBJ1-1	-	CASTPYSVNTEAFF	TGTGCCAGTACTCCCTACTCGGTGAACACTGAAGCTTTCTTT
TRBV9	TRBJ2-1	-	CASSAAREEQFF	TGTGCCAGCAGCGCTGCAAGAGAGGAGCAGTTCTTC
TRBV28	TRBJ1-5	-	CASRPTGQGQPQHF	TGTGCCAGCAGACCTACAGGGCAGGGTCAGCCCCAGCATTTT
TRBV18	TRBJ1-2	TRBD1	CASSPSAGTGRGYTF	TGTGCCAGCTCACCCTCGGCCGGGACAGGGAGAGGCTACACCTTC
TRBV9	TRBJ1-4	-	CASSVEGQGGEKLFF	TGTGCCAGCAGCGTAGAAGGTCAGGGAGGTGAAAAACTGTTTTTT
TRBV9	TRBJ1-4	-	CASSLTGTSTNEKLFF	TGTGCCAGCAGCCTCACAGGGACTAGCACTAATGAAAAACTGTTTTTT
TRBV14	TRBJ1-2	-	CASSQETGVGGYTF	TGTGCCAGCAGCCAAGAAACGGGAGTGGGGGGCTACACCTTC